The present T cell receptor beta chain was sequenced within a study of human T cells and chemical hapten exposure. The CDR3 runs 15 residues. V was pared by 3 bases and J by 7 bases, with 7 bases of the junction left unmatched. Germline assignment: CDR1 MGHRA and CDR2 YSYEKL. The authors' total RNA extraction used unfractionated whole blood. Individual cDNA molecules each carried unique molecular identifiers attached by the library. Source study methods: A per-sample median of around 100,000 TCRs was observed, with a range of roughly 20,000 to 690,600. One entry per CDR3 protein results from TCRdb running MiXCR on the 5' RACE reads. These V and J calls originate from TCRdb's pipeline instead of the authors' own analysis. The data hold fewer than 150,000 distinct CDR3 sequences, with roughly 18% observed a single time.

The clonotype comes from a human donor in good health. The V call is TRBV4-1, the J call TRBJ1-1; 11 bases fit TRBD1. Here the CDR3 DNA reads TGCGCCAGCAGCCACGGACAGGGGGCGCGGAATGAAGCTTTCTTT. As protein: CASSHGQGARNEAFF.